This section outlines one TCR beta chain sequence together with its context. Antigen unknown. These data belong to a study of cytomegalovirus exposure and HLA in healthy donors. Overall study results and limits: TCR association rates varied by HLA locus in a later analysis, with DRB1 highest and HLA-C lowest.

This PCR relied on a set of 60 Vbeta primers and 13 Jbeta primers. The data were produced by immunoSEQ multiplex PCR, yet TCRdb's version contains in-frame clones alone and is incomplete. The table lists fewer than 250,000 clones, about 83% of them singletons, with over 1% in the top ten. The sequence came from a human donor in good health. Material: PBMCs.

The CDR3, as DNA: TGTGCCAGCAGCTTAAGGGGACAGTACAATGAGCAGTTCTTC. Translating it yields CASSLRGQYNEQFF. This chain connects TRBV7-9 to TRBJ2-1; TRBD1 aligns across 7 bases. The germline V gene has CDR1 SEHNR and CDR2 FQNEAQ (reference sequence). J lost 4 bases, V lost 2 bases, and 2 bases had no gene match. This CDR3 has 14 residues.